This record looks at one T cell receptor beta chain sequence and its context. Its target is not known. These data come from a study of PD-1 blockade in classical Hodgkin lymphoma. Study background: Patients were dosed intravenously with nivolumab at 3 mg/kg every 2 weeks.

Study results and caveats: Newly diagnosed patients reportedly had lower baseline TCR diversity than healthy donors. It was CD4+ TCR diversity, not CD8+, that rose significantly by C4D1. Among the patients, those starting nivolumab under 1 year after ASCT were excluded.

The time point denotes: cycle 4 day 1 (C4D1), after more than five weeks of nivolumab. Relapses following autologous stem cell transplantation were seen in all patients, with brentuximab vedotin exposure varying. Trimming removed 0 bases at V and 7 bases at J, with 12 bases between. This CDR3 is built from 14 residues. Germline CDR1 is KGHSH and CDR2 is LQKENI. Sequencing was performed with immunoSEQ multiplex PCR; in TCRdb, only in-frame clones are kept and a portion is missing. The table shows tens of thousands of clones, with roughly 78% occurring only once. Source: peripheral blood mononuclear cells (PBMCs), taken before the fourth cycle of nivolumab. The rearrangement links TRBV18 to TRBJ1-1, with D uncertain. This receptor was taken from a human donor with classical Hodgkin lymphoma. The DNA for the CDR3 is TGTGCCAGCTCACCACCGTCGAAACCTCATGAAGCTTTCTTT. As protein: CASSPPSKPHEAFF.